This note documents a single T cell receptor beta chain sequence. Its antigen is still unknown. This specimen comes from a study of shared clonotypes between healthy human individuals. Study-level results: Clonotype sharing across four donors was observed for around 5% of naive CD4 clonotypes. Among donors, sharing of clonotypes was expected to be affected by sequencing depth.

Profiling relied on immunoSEQ multiplex PCR, and the TCRdb table lists in-frame clones only, not all of them. The table includes some 1.4 million clones, roughly 96% detected once. Unmatched junction bases numbered 16, after V lost 5 bases and J lost 2 bases. CDR1 and CDR2 (germline): SGHTA, FQGNSA. The CDR3 extends over 18 amino acids. Sequences were obtained from naive CD4+ T cells sorted from blood. The subset was: CD45RA+ positively selected. This sequence originates from a man between 25 and 39 years old in good health. The chain couples TRBV7-2 to TRBJ2-7; 9 bases map to TRBD1. The CDR3 DNA follows: TGTGCCAGCAGCCCCATCTCCCAAAGGACAGGGGCGCCCTACGAGCAGTACTTC. It specifies CASSPISQRTGAPYEQYF.